Given below is one TCR beta chain in context. It lacks a known antigen. No qualities accompany the bases; no much larger clone lies one base away. The collaborating institutions used their own protocols to collect whole blood in K2EDTA tubes. For TCRbeta analysis, collaborators shipped samples in one of three forms: frozen whole blood, isolated PBMCs, or DNA extracted from either of those sample types. There are 15 amino acids in the CDR3, from cysteine to phenylalanine inclusive. Solely the CDR3 DNA is kept, with 45 bases framed from the first base. Trimming takes 4 bases from V and 4 bases from J, and the germline ends sit 14 bases apart. CDR1 MNHEY and CDR2 SVGAGI are derived from the germline V gene. This specimen belongs to a study of blood T cell repertoires in COVID-19 (dated by TCRdb to 2020 to 2022). Context from the whole study: Collaborator samples came from the United States, Italy and Spain and covered acute and convalescent phases of COVID-19. Where available, HLA class I and class II types were taken from metadata supplied by the sample provider and were not determined by assay-based typing. The repertoires were released in a freely available public database meant as a resource for research on the immune response to SARS-CoV-2. Subjects who had been exposed to COVID-19, were actively infected with it, or had recovered from it provided the deeply sampled blood TCRbeta repertoires that made up the dataset. The material from the prospective study consisted of cDNA or gDNA derived from T cells, B-cell-depleted T cells, or PBMCs. Nearly every sample came with metadata listing a de-identified subject ID, COVID-19 status, age in years and sex. The samples were drawn from two sources: the first 160 participants of the ongoing ImmuneRACE study, and 1,000 to 1,500 subjects contributed by 6 global collaborators. The research as a whole found: The quantity of clinical and demographic metadata differed by source and by participant and was supplied without curation.

The immunoSEQ Assay, a bias-controlled multiplex PCR, was used to amplify TCRbeta CDR3 regions from genomic DNA. On the authors' methods: The number of nucleated cells in each sample was estimated by amplification of reference gene primers within the assay. To quantify the absolute abundance of each unique TCRbeta CDR3 rearrangement, sequence reads were collapsed and filtered. For each sample, productive Simpson clonality was calculated as the square root of Simpson's diversity index across productive rearrangements. TCRdb retrieved this table from immuneACCESS and kept in-frame rearrangements only. Not all clones are present; in checked studies, unresolved V genes account for under half, and no reason is known for the remainder. V and J calls plus clone size are reproduced from that table; the DNA served to infer D and trimming. This sample is represented by around 370,000 clones; nearly 90% of them were singletons. 5% to 8.5% of the sample belongs to the ten largest clones.

This receptor was taken from a man between 18 and 29 years old with active or convalescent COVID-19. Material for sequencing was peripheral blood. The chain is encoded by TRBV6-5 joined to TRBJ1-3; the D gene is perhaps TRBD1, on 6 matching bases. The CDR3 sequence is CASSLTGQNGNTIYF. In nucleotides, the sequence is TGTGCCAGCAGTTTAACGGGACAAAACGGAAACACCATATATTTT.